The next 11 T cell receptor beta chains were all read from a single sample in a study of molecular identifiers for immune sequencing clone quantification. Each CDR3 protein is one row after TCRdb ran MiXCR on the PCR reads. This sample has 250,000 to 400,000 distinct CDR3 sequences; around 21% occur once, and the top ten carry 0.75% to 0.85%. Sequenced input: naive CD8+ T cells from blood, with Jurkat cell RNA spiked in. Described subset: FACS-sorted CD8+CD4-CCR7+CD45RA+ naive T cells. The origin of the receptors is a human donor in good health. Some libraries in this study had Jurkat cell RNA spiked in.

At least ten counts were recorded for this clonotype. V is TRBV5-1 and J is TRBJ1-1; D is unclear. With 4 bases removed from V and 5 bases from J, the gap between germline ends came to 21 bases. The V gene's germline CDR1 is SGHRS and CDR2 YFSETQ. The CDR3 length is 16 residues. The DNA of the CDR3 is TGCGCCAGCAGCCCTGAGCGGTCCCCGGATGGGACTGAAGCTTTCTTT. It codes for CASSPERSPDGTEAFF.

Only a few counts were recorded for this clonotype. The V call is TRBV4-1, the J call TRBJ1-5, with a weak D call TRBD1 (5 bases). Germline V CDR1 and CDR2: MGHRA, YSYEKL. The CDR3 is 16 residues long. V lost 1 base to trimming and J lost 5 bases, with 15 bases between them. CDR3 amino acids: CASSQVVTQGDQPQHF. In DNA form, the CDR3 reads TGCGCCAGCAGCCAAGTTGTGACCCAAGGGGATCAGCCCCAGCATTTT.

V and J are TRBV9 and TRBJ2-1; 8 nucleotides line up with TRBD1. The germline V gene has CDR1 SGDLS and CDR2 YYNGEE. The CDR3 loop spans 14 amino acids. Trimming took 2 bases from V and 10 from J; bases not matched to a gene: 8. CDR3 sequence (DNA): TGTGCCAGCAGCGTCGCAGGGGGCTTCGACGAGCAGTTCTTC. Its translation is CASSVAGGFDEQFF.

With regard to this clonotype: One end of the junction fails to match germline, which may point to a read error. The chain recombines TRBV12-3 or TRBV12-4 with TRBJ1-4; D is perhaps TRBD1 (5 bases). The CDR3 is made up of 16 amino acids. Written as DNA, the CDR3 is TGTGCCAGCAGTACCACAGCAGGGCCAGAGGATGAAAAACCGTTTTTT. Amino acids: CASSTTAGPEDEKPFF.

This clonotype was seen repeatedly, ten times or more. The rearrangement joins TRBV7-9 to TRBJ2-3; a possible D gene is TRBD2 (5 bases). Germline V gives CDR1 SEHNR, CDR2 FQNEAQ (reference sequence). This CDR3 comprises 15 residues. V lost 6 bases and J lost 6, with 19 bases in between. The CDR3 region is CASSSAQWRGDTQYF. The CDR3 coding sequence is TGTGCCAGCAGTTCGGCCCAGTGGCGCGGGGATACGCAGTATTTT.

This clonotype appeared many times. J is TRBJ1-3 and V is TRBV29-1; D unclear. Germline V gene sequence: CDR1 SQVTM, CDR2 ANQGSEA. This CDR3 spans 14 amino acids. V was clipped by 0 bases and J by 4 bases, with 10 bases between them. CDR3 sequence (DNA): TGCAGCGTTGAAGAAGGCTTTGGCGGAAACACCATATATTTT. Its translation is CSVEEGFGGNTIYF. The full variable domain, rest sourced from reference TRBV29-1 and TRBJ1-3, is SAVISQKPSRDICQRGTSLTIQCQVDSQVTMMFWYRQQPGQSLTLIATANQGSEATYESGFVIDKFPISRPNLTFSTLTVSNMSPEDSSIYLCSVEEGFGGNTIYFGEGSWLTVV.

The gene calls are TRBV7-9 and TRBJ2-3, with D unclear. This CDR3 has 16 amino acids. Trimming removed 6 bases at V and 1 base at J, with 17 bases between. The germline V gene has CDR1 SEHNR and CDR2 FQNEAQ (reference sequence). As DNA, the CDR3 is TGTGCCAGCAGGCGGAAGGCAAGGGCTGGCACAGATACGCAGTATTTT. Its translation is CASRRKARAGTDTQYF.

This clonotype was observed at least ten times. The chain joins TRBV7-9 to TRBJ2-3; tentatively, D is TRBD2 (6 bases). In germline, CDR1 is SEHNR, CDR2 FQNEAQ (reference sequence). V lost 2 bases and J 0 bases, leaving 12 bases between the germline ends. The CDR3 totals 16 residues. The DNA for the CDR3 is TGTGCCAGCAGCTTATATCTGGGACTTAGCACAGATACGCAGTATTTT. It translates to CASSLYLGLSTDTQYF.

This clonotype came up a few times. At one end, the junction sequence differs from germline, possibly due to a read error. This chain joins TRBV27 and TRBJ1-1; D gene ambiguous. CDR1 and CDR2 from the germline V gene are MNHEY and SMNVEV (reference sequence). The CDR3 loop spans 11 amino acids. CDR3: CASMLNPEAFF. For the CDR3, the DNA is TGTGCCAGCATGCTGAACCCTGAAGCTTTCTTT.

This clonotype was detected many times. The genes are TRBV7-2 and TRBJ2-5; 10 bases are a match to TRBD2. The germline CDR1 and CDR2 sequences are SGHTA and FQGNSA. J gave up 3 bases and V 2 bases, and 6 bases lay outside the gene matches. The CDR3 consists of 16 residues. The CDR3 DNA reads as TGTGCCAGCAGCTTAAGCCCAGGACTAGCGGAAGAGACCCAGTACTTC. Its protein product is CASSLSPGLAEETQYF. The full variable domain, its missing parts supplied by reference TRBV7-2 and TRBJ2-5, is GAGVSQSPSNKVTEKGKDVELRCDPISGHTALYWYRQSLGQGLEFLIYFQGNSAPDKSGLPSDRFSAERTGGSVSTLTIQRTQQEDSAVYLCASSLSPGLAEETQYFGPGTRLLVL.

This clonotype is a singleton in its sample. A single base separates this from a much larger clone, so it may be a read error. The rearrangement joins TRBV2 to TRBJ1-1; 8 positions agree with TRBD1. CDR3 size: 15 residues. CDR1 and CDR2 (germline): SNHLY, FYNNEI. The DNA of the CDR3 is TGTGCCAGCATTGAAGAGGACAGGGCGAACACTGAAGCTTTCTTT. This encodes CASIEEDRANTEAFF.